This entry lists 8 T cell receptor beta chains sequenced from one sample in a study of shared clonotypes between healthy human individuals. Sequencing used immunoSEQ multiplex PCR; TCRdb keeps in-frame clones, though not all of them. The sample carries some 200,000 clones, approximately 70% recorded once. Specimen: memory CD4+ T cells sorted from blood. Documented subset: CD45RA-negative fraction. The receptors here all came from a man younger than 45 in good health.

This clone was observed at least ten times. The rearrangement uses TRBV2 and TRBJ2-7, with 9 nucleotides matching TRBD2. After removal of 4 bases from V and 2 bases from J, the junction contained 15 bases not matched to a gene. The CDR3 sequence is 18 residues long. Looked up from germline, CDR1 is SNHLY and CDR2 is FYNNEI. The CDR3 DNA is TGTGCCAGCAGTGGCCTCAAATCAACACTAGCGGGCACCTACGAGCAGTACTTC. Translation: CASSGLKSTLAGTYEQYF.

The CDR3 DNA reads as TGTGCCAGCAGCGTAGGATGGTCAGTAGACAGCGGAACTGAAGCTTTCTTT. It encodes CASSVGWSVDSGTEAFF. The chain combines TRBV9 with TRBJ1-1; D is possibly TRBD1 (5 bases). Per the germline V gene, CDR1 is SGDLS and CDR2 is YYNGEE. The length of the CDR3 is 17 residues. The V end was cut by 0 bases, the J end by 5 bases, with 20 bases between.

This chain links TRBV10-3 with TRBJ1-3, with TRBD1 matching over 7 bases. Per the germline V gene, CDR1 is ENHRY and CDR2 is SYGVKD. Trimming cost V 0 bases and J 3 bases; bases outside gene matches: 5. The CDR3 covers 16 residues. The CDR3 reads CAISESRGTDGNTIYF. In DNA, the CDR3 is TGTGCCATCAGTGAGTCGAGAGGGACAGATGGAAACACCATATATTTT.

The J gene is TRBJ2-1, the V gene TRBV11-2; maybe TRBD2 (7 bases). The CDR3 is 14 amino acids. The germline V and J ends were trimmed by 5 bases and 7 bases, with 15 bases remaining between them. Germline V gene data show CDR1 as SGHAT and CDR2 as FQNNGV. The CDR3 sequence is CASSRIRGGNEQFF. The DNA of the CDR3 is TGTGCCAGCAGCCGTATTAGGGGGGGGAATGAGCAGTTCTTC.

This clone was seen more than once but under ten times. The chain has TRBV5-5 and TRBJ2-5; unclear D gene. CDR3 length: 13 residues. The germline V gene has CDR1 SGHKS and CDR2 YYEKEE (reference sequence). Trimming removed 2 bases at V and 1 base at J, with 6 bases between. For the CDR3, the DNA is TGTGCCAGCAGCTTTGGTAGCCAAGAGACCCAGTACTTC. This codes for CASSFGSQETQYF.

This clone was recorded at least ten times. This sequence joins TRBV5-4 and TRBJ1-5; no clear D gene. The germline V gene encodes CDR1 SGHNT and CDR2 YYREEE (reference sequence). The CDR3 runs to 18 residues. V dropped 2 bases and J dropped 7 bases, with 25 bases sitting between them. The CDR3 region is CASSFSTWSGADSQPQHF. The CDR3 DNA follows: TGTGCCAGCAGCTTTAGTACATGGTCGGGTGCGGACTCCCAGCCCCAGCATTTT. Combining the CDR3 with reference TRBV5-4 and TRBJ1-5 gives the whole variable domain ETGVTQSPTHLIKTRGQQVTLRCSSQSGHNTVSWYQQALGQGPQFIFQYYREEENGRGNFPPRFSGLQFPNYSSELNVNALELDDSALYLCASSFSTWSGADSQPQHFGDGTRLSIL.

The J gene is TRBJ2-1, the V gene TRBV11-2; TRBD2 aligns across 9 bases. Germline CDR1 is SGHAT and CDR2 is FQNNGV. CDR3 size: 17 residues. After removal of 5 bases from V and 7 bases from J, the junction contained 15 bases not matched to a gene. DNA for the CDR3: TGTGCCAGCAGCCCCCCCGGTCGACTAGCGGATAGAAATGAGCAGTTCTTC. Translation gives CASSPPGRLADRNEQFF.

The chain is built from TRBV5-4 and TRBJ2-7; TRBD2 agrees at 9 bases. Germline CDR1 and CDR2: SGHNT and YYREEE (reference sequence). Trimming took 4 bases from V and 5 from J; bases not matched to a gene: 7. The CDR3 covers 14 residues. Here the CDR3 DNA reads TGTGCCAGCAGCACCTATGGGACTAGCAACGAGCAGTACTTC. Residues: CASSTYGTSNEQYF.